Here is one T cell receptor beta chain with its context. This specimen comes from a study of blood T cell repertoires in COVID-19. Repertoires were generated with immunoSEQ multiplex PCR, while TCRdb's copy carries only in-frame clones and drops some. The sample yields some 20,000 clones, 91% seen once. Germline V gene sequence: CDR1 MNHEY, CDR2 SVGEGT. The CDR3 runs to 15 residues. Losses at the gene ends were 5 bases for V and 2 bases for J; bases not matched to a gene: 6. The TCR was taken from a human donor in a cohort sampled during active COVID-19. The sample comprised peripheral blood. This chain joins TRBV6-2 or TRBV6-3 and TRBJ2-7, with 10 bases matching TRBD1. The CDR3 DNA reads TGTGCCAGCAGTCGACTCGGACAGGGGGCCTACGAGCAGTACTTC. Its translation: CASSRLGQGAYEQYF.